The entry below describes one T cell receptor (beta chain). Germline values: CDR1 SQVTM, CDR2 ANQGSEA. The CDR3 contains 15 residues. V was clipped by 0 bases and J by 4 bases; unmatched bases: 3. Treatment of the sample: oral pan-JAK inhibitor, 5-10 mg twice daily. The record originates from a study of CD8+ T cells in alopecia areata. For the study at large: Twice a day, 5 to 10 mg of oral tofacitinib was administered to treated patients.

Extracted RNA was reverse transcribed, and the resulting cDNA served as sequencing template. The protocol was immunoSEQ multiplex PCR, while the TCRdb copy is restricted to in-frame clones and leaves out a portion. Counted here are roughly 200,000 clones, roughly three fifths occurring once; the ten biggest clones make up 10% to 15%. The source material was CD8+ T cells sorted from blood, sampled at week 24, from a patient treated with tofacitinib. The receptor was isolated from a human donor with alopecia areata. The rearrangement links TRBV29-1 to TRBJ2-5, with TRBD2 matching 12 bases. The CDR3 nucleotides read TGCAGCGTTGAAGATCTAGCGGGGGGGATAGAGACCCAGTACTTC. As protein: CSVEDLAGGIETQYF.